This T cell receptor beta chain was obtained from a study of early T cells in non-severe SARS-CoV-2 infection. V lost 5 bases to trimming and J lost 10 bases; unmatched junction nucleotides: 0. This CDR3 region has 9 residues. Per germline, CDR1 GTSNPN and CDR2 SVGIG (reference sequence). MiXCR, run by TCRdb on the 5' RACE reads, gives a single entry per CDR3 protein. Of tens of thousands of distinct CDR3 sequences listed, roughly 5.9% are singletons. This clonotype was observed many times. The rearrangement links TRBV30 to TRBJ2-3; 7 bases are a match to TRBD1. The sequence was obtained from an adult who was a healthcare worker with PCR-confirmed SARS-CoV-2 infection or an uninfected control (not recorded which). Sequenced: whole blood. CDR3 region: CAWGQAQYF. The CDR3 nucleotides are TGTGCCTGGGGACAGGCGCAGTATTTT.